These 10 T cell receptor beta chains originate from one sample sequenced in a study of low-dose radiotherapy and immunotherapy resistance in tumors (dated by TCRdb to between 2021 and 2022). This sample was sequenced with an Illumina HiSeq 2500. To make first-strand cDNA, Superscript III was used along with a set of TRAV- and TRBV-specific primers so that both the TCRalpha and TCRbeta chains were covered. TCRs were amplified with Phusion for approximately 19 PCR cycles using a constant-region primer together with the adapter attached to the V primers. TCRdb reprocessed the public reads (quality trimming at Q25 with fastp, clone calling with MiXCR) and kept in-frame beta chains. Records with the same CDR3 protein are collapsed into one entry carrying the most frequent genes and DNA. This sample holds under 90,000 distinct CDR3 sequences; around 29% were observed only once. The ten top clones hold 11% of the sample.

Read against the paper, the sample's time point label means: before trial treatment. Sequenced here: PBMCs, sampled before treatment. These receptors were taken from a female donor with ovarian cancer.

As to this clonotype: With only one base between it and a far larger clone, this is likely a read error. The rearrangement joins TRBV5-1 to TRBJ2-7, with TRBD2 matching over 9 bases. The V gene's germline CDR1 is SGHRS and CDR2 YFSETQ. The length of the CDR3 is 15 residues. CDR3 DNA: TGTGCCAGCAGCTTTCGGACTAGCGCGTACAATGAGCAGTACTTC. This encodes CASSFRTSAYNEQYF. The variable domain in full, with the rest retrieved from reference TRBV5-1 and TRBJ2-7, is KAGVTQTPRYLIKTRGQQVTLSCSPISGHRSVSWYQQTPGQGLQFLFEYFSETQRNKGNFPGRFSGRQFSNSRSEMNVSTLELGDSALYLCASSFRTSAYNEQYFGPGTRLTVT.

This clonotype came up once. This is likely an artifact of a read error, given a far larger clone one base away. The genes are TRBV5-1 and TRBJ2-5; TRBD2 is a possible D gene (6 bases). The CDR3 totals 14 residues. Germline assignment: CDR1 SGHRS and CDR2 YFSETQ. Trimming took 6 bases from V and 11 from J, leaving 23 bases between them. The CDR3, as DNA: TGCGCCAGCACCGGGACTCCCCGCGGGGATGAGCAGTACTTC. It specifies CASTGTPRGDEQYF.

This clonotype has a handful of counts. The DNA is omitted, as the CDR3 cannot be located on it reliably, and the CDR3 follows TCRdb's listing. This chain uses TRBV28 with TRBJ1-2; the table's TRBD1 call for D was not verified on the DNA. Germline CDR1 reads MDHEN; CDR2 reads SYDVKM. Counting both end residues, the CDR3 totals 15 amino acids. This CDR3 reads CASSPRRAGDYGYTF.

The genes are TRBV19 and TRBJ2-1, with D perhaps matching TRBD1 (5 bases). The CDR3 contains 12 residues. In germline, CDR1 is LNHDA, CDR2 SQIVND (reference sequence). With 5 bases removed from V and 8 bases from J, the gap between germline ends came to 10 bases. The CDR3 sequence: CASSWGPDEQFF. The CDR3, as DNA: TGTGCCAGTAGTTGGGGCCCGGATGAGCAGTTCTTC.

V and J are TRBV29-1 and TRBJ2-7; D unclear. V lost 3 bases, J lost 0 bases, and 12 bases lay in between. The CDR3 is made up of 14 amino acids. The germline gives CDR1 SQVTM, CDR2 ANQGSEA. In DNA form, the CDR3 reads TGCAGCGTTGAGGCACCCACGAGCTCCTACGAGCAGTACTTC. It specifies CSVEAPTSSYEQYF.

The genes are TRBV5-1 and TRBJ2-2, with D unclear. Trimming removed 4 bases from V and 9 bases from J, with 10 bases in between. The CDR3 extends over 12 amino acids. CDR1 and CDR2 (germline): SGHRS, YFSETQ. This chain's CDR3 is CASSAGSRELFF. CDR3 in DNA: TGCGCCAGCAGCGCTGGGTCCCGGGAGCTGTTTTTT.

Of note for this clonotype: A far larger clone is just one base off, so this is likely a read error. The rearrangement joins TRBV4-1 to TRBJ2-7; D might be TRBD1 (5 bases). CDR3 size: 20 residues. CDR1 and CDR2 (germline): MGHRA, YSYEKL. Between the trimmed V and J ends, which lost 0 bases and 7 bases, there was a span of 31 bases. The CDR3 region has the DNA TGCGCCAGCAGCCAAGACAGGGTTCGTGCCTTGGGCGCGACGAACAATGAGCAGTACTTC. Amino acids: CASSQDRVRALGATNNEQYF.

This clonotype showed up many times. This chain joins TRBV4-1 and TRBJ2-2, with D possibly being TRBD1 or TRBD2 (6 bases each). V was pared by 4 bases and J by 0 bases, with 12 bases between. The germline V gene encodes CDR1 MGHRA and CDR2 YSYEKL. The CDR3 is made up of 16 amino acids. In DNA form, the CDR3 reads TGCGCCAGCAGCCCCGTGGGGGGCCCGAACACCGGGGAGCTGTTTTTT. This codes for CASSPVGGPNTGELFF.

This clonotype was detected many times. V usage is TRBV28 and J usage is TRBJ2-5, with D possibly TRBD2 on 6 matching bases. Germline V gene sequence: CDR1 MDHEN, CDR2 SYDVKM. Trimming shortened V by 4 bases and J by 5 bases, and 14 bases separated the two germline ends. The CDR3 length is 14 residues. The DNA of the CDR3 is TGTGCCAGCAGTTCCGCGGGGTGGGGGGAGACCCAGTACTTC. Encoded protein: CASSSAGWGETQYF.

The V call is TRBV28, the J call TRBJ1-4; D might be TRBD1 (5 bases). Germline assignment: CDR1 MDHEN and CDR2 SYDVKM. The V end lost 5 bases, the J end lost 4 bases, and 17 bases lay between the germline ends. This CDR3 contains 16 residues. The CDR3 bases are TGTGCCAGCAGTAACCCGGGACCGCTGATTAATGAAAAACTGTTTTTT. Translation gives CASSNPGPLINEKLFF.